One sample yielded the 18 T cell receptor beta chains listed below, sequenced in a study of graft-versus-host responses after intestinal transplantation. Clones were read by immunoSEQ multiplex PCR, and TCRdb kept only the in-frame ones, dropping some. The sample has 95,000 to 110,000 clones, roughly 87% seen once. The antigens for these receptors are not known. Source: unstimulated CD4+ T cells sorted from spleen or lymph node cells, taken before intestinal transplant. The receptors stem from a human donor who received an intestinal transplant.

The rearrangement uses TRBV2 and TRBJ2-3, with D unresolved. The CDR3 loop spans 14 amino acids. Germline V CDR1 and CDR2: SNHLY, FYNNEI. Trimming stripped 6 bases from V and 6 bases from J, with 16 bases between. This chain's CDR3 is CASRGPSTSDTQYF. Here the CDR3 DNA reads TGTGCCAGCAGGGGCCCCAGCACCTCCGATACGCAGTATTTT.

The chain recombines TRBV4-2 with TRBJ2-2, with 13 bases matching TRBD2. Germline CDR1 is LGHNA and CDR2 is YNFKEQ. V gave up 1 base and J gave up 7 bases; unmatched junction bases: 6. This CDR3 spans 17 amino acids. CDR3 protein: CASSQAGTSGVVGELFF. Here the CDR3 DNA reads TGTGCCAGCAGCCAAGCCGGGACTAGCGGGGTAGTCGGGGAGCTGTTTTTT.

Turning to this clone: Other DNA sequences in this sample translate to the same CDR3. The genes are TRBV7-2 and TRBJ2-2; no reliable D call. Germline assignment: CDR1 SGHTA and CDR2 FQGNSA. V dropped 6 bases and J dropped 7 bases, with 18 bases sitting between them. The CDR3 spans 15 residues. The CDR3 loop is CASSPQTYWGGELFF. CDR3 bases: TGTGCCAGCAGTCCCCAGACATATTGGGGCGGGGAGCTGTTTTTT.

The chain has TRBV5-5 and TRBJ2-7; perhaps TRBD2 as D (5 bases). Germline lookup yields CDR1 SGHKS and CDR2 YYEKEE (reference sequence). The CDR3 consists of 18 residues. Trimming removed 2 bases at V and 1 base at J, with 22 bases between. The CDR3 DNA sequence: TGTGCCAGCAGCTTAAGCGGTCTATTTCCCTTTGGGTCCTACGAGCAGTACTTC. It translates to CASSLSGLFPFGSYEQYF.

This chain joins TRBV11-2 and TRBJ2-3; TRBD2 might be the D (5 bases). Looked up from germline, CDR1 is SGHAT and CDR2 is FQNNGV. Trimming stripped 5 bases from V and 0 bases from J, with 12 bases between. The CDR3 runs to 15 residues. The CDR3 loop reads CASSLTRGSTDTQYF. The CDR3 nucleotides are TGTGCCAGCAGCCTCACCCGGGGTAGCACAGATACGCAGTATTTT.

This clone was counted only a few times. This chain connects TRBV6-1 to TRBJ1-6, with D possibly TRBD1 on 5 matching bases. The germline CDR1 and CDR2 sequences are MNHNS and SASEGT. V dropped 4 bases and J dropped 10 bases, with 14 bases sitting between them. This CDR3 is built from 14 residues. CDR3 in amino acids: CASSGLIRESPLHF. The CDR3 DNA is TGTGCCAGCAGTGGACTTATCAGGGAATCACCCCTCCACTTT.

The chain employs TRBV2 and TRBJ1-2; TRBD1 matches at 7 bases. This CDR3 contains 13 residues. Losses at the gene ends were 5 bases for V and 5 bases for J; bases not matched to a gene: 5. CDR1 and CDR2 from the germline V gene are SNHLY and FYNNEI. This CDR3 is CASSKDRNYGYTF. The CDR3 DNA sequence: TGTGCCAGCAGTAAGGACAGGAATTATGGCTACACCTTC.

As DNA, the CDR3 is TGTGCCAGCAGCCAAGACAGGGGGCAAGCCTACAATGAGCAGTTCTTC. This gives the protein CASSQDRGQAYNEQFF. J is TRBJ2-1 and V is TRBV14, with 8 positions matching TRBD1. Germline V CDR1 and CDR2: SGHDN, FVKESK. The J segment lost 2 bases and the V segment lost 0 bases, leaving 3 bases of the junction unmatched. This CDR3 has 16 residues.

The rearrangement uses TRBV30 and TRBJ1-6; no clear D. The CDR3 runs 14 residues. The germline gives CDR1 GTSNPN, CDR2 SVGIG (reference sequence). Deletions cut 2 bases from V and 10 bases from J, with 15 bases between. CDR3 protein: CAWSSGLWGSPLHF. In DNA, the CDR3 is TGTGCCTGGAGTTCGGGCCTCTGGGGATCACCCCTCCACTTT.

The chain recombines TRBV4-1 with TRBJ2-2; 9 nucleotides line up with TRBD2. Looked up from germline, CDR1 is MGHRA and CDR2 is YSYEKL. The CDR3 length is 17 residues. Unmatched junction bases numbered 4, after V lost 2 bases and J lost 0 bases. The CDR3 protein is CASSQRTSAANTGELFF. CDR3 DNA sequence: TGCGCCAGCAGCCAACGGACTAGCGCCGCGAACACCGGGGAGCTGTTTTTT.

CDR3 protein: CASTPGLQETQYF. CDR3 DNA sequence: TGTGCCAGTACCCCCGGACTTCAAGAGACCCAGTACTTC. V and J are TRBV6-1 and TRBJ2-5; D is possibly TRBD2 (5 bases). V was clipped by 9 bases and J by 2 bases, with 13 bases between them. The CDR3 runs to 13 residues. In germline, CDR1 is MNHNS, CDR2 SASEGT.

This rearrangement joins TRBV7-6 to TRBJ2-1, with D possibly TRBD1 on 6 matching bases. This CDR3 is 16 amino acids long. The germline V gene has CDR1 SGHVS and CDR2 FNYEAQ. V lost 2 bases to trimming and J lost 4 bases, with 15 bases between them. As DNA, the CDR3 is TGTGCCAGCAGCTTATCCAGGGGTCCACCTTACAATGAGCAGTTCTTC. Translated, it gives CASSLSRGPPYNEQFF.

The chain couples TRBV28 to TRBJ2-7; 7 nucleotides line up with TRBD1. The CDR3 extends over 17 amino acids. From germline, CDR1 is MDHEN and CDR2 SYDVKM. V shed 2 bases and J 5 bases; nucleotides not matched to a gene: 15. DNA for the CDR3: TGTGCCAGCAGTTTAGATCTAGGGACAGCGAGAGCAAACGAGCAGTACTTC. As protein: CASSLDLGTARANEQYF.

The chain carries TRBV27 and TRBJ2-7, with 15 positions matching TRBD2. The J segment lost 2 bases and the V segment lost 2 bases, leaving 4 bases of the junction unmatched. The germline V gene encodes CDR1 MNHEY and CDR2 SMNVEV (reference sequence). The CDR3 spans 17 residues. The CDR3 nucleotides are TGTGCCAGCAGTTTACGGGGGACTAGCGGGAGGACCTACGAGCAGTACTTC. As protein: CASSLRGTSGRTYEQYF.

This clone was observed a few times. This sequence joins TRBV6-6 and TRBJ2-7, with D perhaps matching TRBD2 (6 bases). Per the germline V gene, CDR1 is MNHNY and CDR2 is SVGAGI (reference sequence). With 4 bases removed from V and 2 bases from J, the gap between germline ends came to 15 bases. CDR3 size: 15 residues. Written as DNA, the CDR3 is TGTGCCAGCAGTTTGATACTAGCCCTCGCCTACGAGCAGTACTTC. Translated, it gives CASSLILALAYEQYF.

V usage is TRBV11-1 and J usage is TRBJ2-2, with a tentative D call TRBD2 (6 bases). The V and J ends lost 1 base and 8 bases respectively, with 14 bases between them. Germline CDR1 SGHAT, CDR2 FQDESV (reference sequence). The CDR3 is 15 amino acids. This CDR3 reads CASSLGGTGAGELFF. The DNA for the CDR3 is TGTGCCAGCAGCTTAGGCGGCACGGGAGCTGGGGAGCTGTTTTTT.

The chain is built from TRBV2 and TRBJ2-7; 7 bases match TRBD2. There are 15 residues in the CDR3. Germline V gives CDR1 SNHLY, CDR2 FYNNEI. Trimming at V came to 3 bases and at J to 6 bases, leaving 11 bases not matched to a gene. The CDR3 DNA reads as TGTGCCAGCAGTGAGACGGTTGCGGGAGCTTCCGAGCAGTACTTC. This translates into CASSETVAGASEQYF. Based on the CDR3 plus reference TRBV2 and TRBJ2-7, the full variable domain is EPEVTQTPSHQVTQMGQEVILRCVPISNHLYFYWYRQILGQKVEFLVSFYNNEISEKSEIFDDQFSVERPDGSNFTLKIRSTKLEDSAMYFCASSETVAGASEQYFGPGTRLTVT.

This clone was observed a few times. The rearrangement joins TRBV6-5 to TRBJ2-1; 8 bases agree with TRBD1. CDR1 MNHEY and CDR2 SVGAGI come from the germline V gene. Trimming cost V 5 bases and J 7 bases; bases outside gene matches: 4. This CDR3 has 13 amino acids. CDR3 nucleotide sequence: TGTGCCAGCAGTCAGGGGGCAAAAAATGAGCAGTTCTTC. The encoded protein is CASSQGAKNEQFF.